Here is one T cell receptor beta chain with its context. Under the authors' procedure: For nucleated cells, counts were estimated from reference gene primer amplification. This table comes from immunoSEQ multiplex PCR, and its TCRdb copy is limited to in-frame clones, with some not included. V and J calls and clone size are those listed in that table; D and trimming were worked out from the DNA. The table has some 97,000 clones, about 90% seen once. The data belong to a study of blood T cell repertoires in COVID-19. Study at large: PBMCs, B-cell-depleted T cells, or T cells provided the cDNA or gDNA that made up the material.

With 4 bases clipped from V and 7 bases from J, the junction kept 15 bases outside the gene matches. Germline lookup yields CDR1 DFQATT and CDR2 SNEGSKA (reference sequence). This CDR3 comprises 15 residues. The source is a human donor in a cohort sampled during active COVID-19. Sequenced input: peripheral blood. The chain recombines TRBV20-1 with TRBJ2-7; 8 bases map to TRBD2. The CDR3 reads CSAIDPGLGGWEQYF. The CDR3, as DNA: TGCAGTGCTATTGACCCGGGACTAGGTGGTTGGGAGCAGTACTTC.